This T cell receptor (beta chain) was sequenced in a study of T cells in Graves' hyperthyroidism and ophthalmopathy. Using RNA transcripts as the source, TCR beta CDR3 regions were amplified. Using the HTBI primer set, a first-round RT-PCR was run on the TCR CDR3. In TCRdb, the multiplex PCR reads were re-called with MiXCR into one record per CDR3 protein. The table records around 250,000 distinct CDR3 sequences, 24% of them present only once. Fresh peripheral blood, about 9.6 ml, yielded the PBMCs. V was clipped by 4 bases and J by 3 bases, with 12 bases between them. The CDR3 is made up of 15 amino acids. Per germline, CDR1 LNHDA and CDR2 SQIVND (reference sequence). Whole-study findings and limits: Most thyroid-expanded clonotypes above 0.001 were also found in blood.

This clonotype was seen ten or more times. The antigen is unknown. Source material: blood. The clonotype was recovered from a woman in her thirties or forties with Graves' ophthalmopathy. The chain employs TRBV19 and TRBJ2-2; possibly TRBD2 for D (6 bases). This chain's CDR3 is CASSTISGYTGELFF. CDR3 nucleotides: TGTGCCAGTAGTACGATTAGCGGATACACCGGGGAGCTGTTTTTT.